A selection of T cell receptor beta chains follows, all from one sample in a study of blood T cell repertoires in COVID-19. Measured with immunoSEQ multiplex PCR; TCRdb has only the in-frame clones, and not every one. The sample yields some 270,000 clones, 80% to 85% seen once. The specimen sequenced was peripheral blood. These receptors were taken from a middle-aged woman who had recovered from COVID-19. CDR3s include the opening cysteine and the closing phenylalanine or tryptophan. The D gene is left open where the match is weak. Clone size is stated in some rows and not others, as once, few, many or a class when expanded.

clone_size j_call v_call d_call cdr3_nt cdr3_aa
once TRBJ2-7 TRBV5-1 NA TGCGCCAGCAGCCTGGCGCCAGGTCGATACGAGCAGTACTTC CASSLAPGRYEQYF
NA TRBJ1-4 TRBV10-2 NA TGCGCCAGCAAGGGCAGGGGAAATGAAAAACTGTTTTTT CASKGRGNEKLFF
NA TRBJ1-6 TRBV5-4 TRBD1 TGTGCCAGCAGCTTGGAAGGCGGCAGGGGGAACTTCCACTTT CASSLEGGRGNFHF
NA TRBJ2-3 TRBV5-5 NA TGTGCCAGCAGCGACGACAGGAGTGTGGATACGCAGTATTTT CASSDDRSVDTQYF
once TRBJ2-2 TRBV27 TRBD1 TGTGCCAGCAGTTTTCACAGGGGACAGCTGTTTTTT CASSFHRGQLFF
NA TRBJ1-5 TRBV7-9 TRBD1 TGTGCCAGCAGCCGTGGGACAGGGAATATTCAGCCCCAGCATTTT CASSRGTGNIQPQHF
NA TRBJ1-2 TRBV12-3/TRBV12-4 TRBD1 TGTGCCAGCAGTGGGACAGGGAAACCCTACACCTTC CASSGTGKPYTF
NA TRBJ1-1 TRBV18 NA TGTGCCAGCTCACGGCAGGGGAAGGGCACTGAAGCTTTCTTT CASSRQGKGTEAFF
NA TRBJ1-4 TRBV27 TRBD1 TGTGCCAGCAGTTTAGGAGTACCACAGGGGGCGGTATTATTCAAGGAAAAACTGTTTTTT CASSLGVPQGAVLFKEKLFF
NA TRBJ2-7 TRBV5-1 NA TGCGCCAGCAGCTTGTCGACAGGGAGGTCCTACGAGCAGTACTTC CASSLSTGRSYEQYF
NA TRBJ1-1 TRBV18 NA TGTGCCAGCTCACCAGCTGGGGGCGCGAACACTGAAGCTTTCTTT CASSPAGGANTEAFF
NA TRBJ1-1 TRBV3-1/TRBV3-2 NA TGTGCCAGCAGCCAAGACGACACGAGAGAAGCTTTCTTT CASSQDDTREAFF
NA TRBJ2-4 TRBV5-1 NA TGCGCCAGCAGCTTGGTTGCAGGCAAAAACATTCAGTACTTC CASSLVAGKNIQYF
NA TRBJ2-5 TRBV5-4 TRBD1 TGTGCCAGCAGCCTTAACAGGGGGCAAGAGACCCAGTACTTC CASSLNRGQETQYF
NA TRBJ2-2 TRBV6-1 TRBD2 TGTGCCAGCAGTGAAAGGGGGCTAGCGGGGGGCCCAAACACCGGGGAGCTGTTTTTT CASSERGLAGGPNTGELFF
NA TRBJ2-3 TRBV27 NA TGTGCCAGCAGTTTGGTGGCGGGGAACACAGATACGCAGTATTTT CASSLVAGNTDTQYF
NA TRBJ2-7 TRBV28 TRBD2 TGTGCCAGCAGTTCTAGATTGGGACGGGGAGGGTTGGAGCAGTACTTC CASSSRLGRGGLEQYF
NA TRBJ1-6 TRBV7-9 NA TGTGCCAGCAGGGGAGATAATTCACCCCTCCACTTT CASRGDNSPLHF
NA TRBJ1-5 TRBV6-6 TRBD1 TGTGCCAGCAGTACAGGGGAACAGCCCCAGCATTTT CASSTGEQPQHF
NA TRBJ1-3 TRBV3-1/TRBV3-2 NA TGTGCCAGCAGCCAGGGAGGGACGGGGAGCACCATATATTTT CASSQGGTGSTIYF
NA TRBJ2-7 TRBV2 NA TGTGCCAGCAGTGAAGGACAGTCCCGGTACTTC CASSEGQSRYF
NA TRBJ2-1 TRBV6-6 TRBD2 TGTGCCAGCAGTTACACGGGCGGGGGGGCCGTCAATCCTCATTTCTTC CASSYTGGGAVNPHFF
NA TRBJ2-1 TRBV24-1 TRBD2 TGTGCCACCAGTTTGCCTAGCGGGGGGGGTTATGAGCAGTTCTTC CATSLPSGGGYEQFF
NA TRBJ2-1 TRBV5-1 TRBD2 TGCGCCAGCAGCTTGGGTTCTAGCGGGGGGAGTGAGCAGTTCTTC CASSLGSSGGSEQFF
once TRBJ2-1 TRBV2 NA TGTGCCAGCAGTGTAGCCCCGAGTAGGAGGTACAATGAGCAGTTCTTC CASSVAPSRRYNEQFF
NA TRBJ1-6 TRBV4-1 TRBD1 TGCGCCAGCAGCCATTCAGGGGGCCTCAATTCACCCCTCCACTTT CASSHSGGLNSPLHF
NA TRBJ2-1 TRBV3-1/TRBV3-2 NA TGTGCCAGCAGCCAAGCAGGGGGGTCCTACAATGAGCAGTTCTTC CASSQAGGSYNEQFF
NA TRBJ2-3 TRBV6-5 TRBD2 TGTGCCAGCAGGGGAGCGGGGGACGTAGATACGCAGTATTTT CASRGAGDVDTQYF